This T cell receptor beta chain was profiled in a study of cytomegalovirus exposure and HLA in healthy donors. The CDR3 runs to 16 residues. J was trimmed by 6 bases and V by 3 bases; bases with no gene match: 8. The V gene's germline CDR1 is MGHRA and CDR2 YSYEKL. The PCR employed 60 Vbeta primers together with 13 Jbeta primers. The data were produced by immunoSEQ multiplex PCR, yet TCRdb's version contains in-frame clones alone and is incomplete. The sample records about 120,000 clones, about 76% being singletons. The clonotype comes from a man aged 55-75 years in good health and CMV-seropositive. This chain links TRBV4-1 with TRBJ2-3; 11 nucleotides line up with TRBD2. The sequencing input was PBMCs. CDR3 residues: CASSHLLAGVGDTQYF. The CDR3 DNA is TGCGCCAGCAGCCATCTACTAGCGGGAGTTGGGGATACGCAGTATTTT.